Listed below are T cell receptor beta chains from one sample, sequenced in a study of post-analysis software for immune sequencing data. Each CDR3 protein gets one entry after TCRdb re-called the PCR reads with MiXCR. The sample contains roughly 180,000 distinct CDR3 sequences, roughly 31% of which appear only once. Sequenced: blood. The receptors were sampled from a girl between 10 and 17 years old with multiple sclerosis. Both conserved end residues are part of each CDR3. Each record gives: V gene, clone size, D gene, J gene, CDR3 protein, CDR3 DNA. The D gene is left open where the match is weak. A clone size is listed for some rows: how often the clone was seen (once, few, many), or a class if it is expanded.

TRBV5-1	-	-	TRBJ2-5	CASSQGHTTAQETQYF	TGCGCCAGCAGCCAGGGGCATACGACCGCCCAAGAGACCCAGTACTTC
TRBV7-2	-	TRBD1	TRBJ1-2	CASSTRQGTGGGYTF	TGTGCCAGCAGCACCCGACAGGGGACCGGAGGGGGCTACACCTTC
TRBV28	-	-	TRBJ2-4	CASSNLGAKNIQYF	TGTGCCAGCAGTAATTTGGGGGCCAAAAACATTCAGTACTTC
TRBV20-1	many	TRBD1	TRBJ1-2	CSAIPRDRVYYGYTF	TGCAGTGCTATTCCACGGGACAGGGTCTACTATGGCTACACCTTC
TRBV7-3	many	TRBD2	TRBJ2-1	CASSLLSGASYNEQFF	TGTGCCAGCAGTCTCCTTAGCGGGGCTTCCTACAATGAGCAGTTCTTC
TRBV11-2	few	TRBD2	TRBJ2-2	CASSLVAGAGGGELFF	TGTGCCAGCAGCTTAGTAGCGGGGGCCGGCGGCGGGGAGCTGTTTTTT
TRBV7-7	many	-	TRBJ2-5	CASSLDGKGGETQYF	TGTGCCAGCAGCTTAGACGGGAAAGGGGGAGAGACCCAGTACTTC
TRBV6-5	few	TRBD1	TRBJ2-6	CASSYSYGQGGTGANVRTF	TGTGCCAGCAGTTACTCCTACGGACAGGGAGGAACTGGGGCCAACGTCCGGACTTTC
TRBV5-1	many	-	TRBJ2-7	CASSSGGGSYEQYF	TGCGCCAGCAGCTCCGGAGGGGGCTCATACGAGCAGTACTTC
TRBV7-2	many	-	TRBJ1-2	CASSLEDVYGYTF	TGTGCCAGCAGCCTTGAGGACGTCTATGGCTACACCTTC
TRBV15	many	TRBD1	TRBJ2-7	CATSREGTGGYEQYF	TGTGCCACCAGCAGAGAGGGGACAGGGGGCTACGAGCAGTACTTC
TRBV28	-	-	TRBJ2-5	CASSDPGAAHSWIQIQETQYF	TGTGCCAGCAGTGATCCAGGGGCCGCCCATTCATGGATACAAATACAAGAGACCCAGTACTTC
TRBV7-2	-	-	TRBJ2-6	CASSLRPPRDGANVLTF	TGTGCCAGCAGCTTACGGCCACCTAGAGATGGGGCCAACGTCCTGACTTTC
TRBV20-1	-	TRBD2	TRBJ2-3	CSARSTSGIDTQYF	TGCAGTGCTAGGAGCACTAGCGGGATTGATACGCAGTATTTT
TRBV20-1	few	-	TRBJ1-5	CSASGIDQPQHF	TGCAGTGCTAGTGGGATTGATCAGCCCCAGCATTTT
TRBV6-6	many	TRBD2	TRBJ2-1	CASSYRGLAYNEQFF	TGTGCCAGCAGTTACAGGGGACTAGCGTATAATGAGCAGTTCTTC
TRBV27	few	TRBD1	TRBJ2-7	CASRSRTGSSYEQYF	TGTGCCAGCAGATCCCGGACAGGGAGCTCCTACGAGCAGTACTTC
TRBV24-1	-	TRBD1	TRBJ2-5	CATSDWAGGEETQYF	TGTGCCACCAGTGATTGGGCAGGGGGCGAGGAGACCCAGTACTTC
TRBV20-1	few	-	TRBJ2-2	CSARGPISGELFF	TGCAGTGCTAGAGGCCCTATATCCGGGGAGCTGTTTTTT
TRBV28	-	TRBD2	TRBJ2-1	CASSGLARDNEQFF	TGTGCCAGCAGTGGACTAGCGAGAGACAATGAGCAGTTCTTC
TRBV7-9	-	TRBD1	TRBJ2-3	CTSSLESTGADTQYF	TGTACCAGCAGCTTAGAGTCCACAGGGGCCGATACGCAGTATTTT
TRBV3-1	-	TRBD2	TRBJ2-1	CASSRLGERGNNEQFF	TGTGCCAGCAGCCGCCTAGGCGAGCGGGGCAACAATGAGCAGTTCTTC
TRBV20-1	few	TRBD2	TRBJ2-7	CSAASGRGLDNEQYF	TGCAGTGCTGCTAGCGGGAGGGGTCTGGACAATGAGCAGTACTTC
TRBV5-1	-	TRBD2	TRBJ2-1	CASRAGLVSNNERFF	TGCGCCAGCAGAGCGGGACTAGTCTCGAACAATGAGCGGTTCTTC
TRBV12-3/TRBV12-4	many	-	TRBJ2-1	CASQGAYNEQFF	TGTGCCTCCCAAGGGGCCTACAATGAGCAGTTCTTC
TRBV10-3	many	-	TRBJ2-5	CAISSQETQYF	TGTGCCATCAGTTCCCAAGAGACCCAGTACTTC
TRBV4-1	many	TRBD2	TRBJ2-3	CASSLGPPGGRGDTQYF	TGCGCCAGCAGCCTAGGGCCCCCCGGCGGGAGAGGGGATACGCAGTATTTT
TRBV28	-	TRBD1	TRBJ2-3	CATQGDRATDTQYF	TGTGCCACCCAAGGGGACAGGGCAACAGATACGCAGTATTTT
TRBV28	-	-	TRBJ2-1	CASTKPRGRGHVNEQFF	TGTGCCAGCACCAAACCACGGGGACGGGGGCACGTAAATGAGCAGTTCTTC
TRBV4-1	many	-	TRBJ2-3	CASSQVLDTQYF	TGCGCCAGCAGCCAAGTACTGGATACGCAGTATTTT
TRBV10-2	-	-	TRBJ1-1	CASSESRNTEAFF	TGCGCCAGCAGTGAGTCGCGAAACACTGAAGCTTTCTTT
TRBV20-1	many	TRBD2	TRBJ2-7	CSARSREALYEQYF	TGCAGTGCTAGATCGCGGGAGGCCCTCTACGAGCAGTACTTC
TRBV20-1	few	TRBD2	TRBJ2-1	CSARGTSRTSYNEQFF	TGCAGTGCTAGGGGGACTAGCAGGACATCCTACAATGAGCAGTTCTTC
TRBV6-5	few	TRBD1	TRBJ2-3	CASSYQGALTDTQYF	TGTGCCAGCAGTTACCAGGGGGCCCTCACAGATACGCAGTATTTT
TRBV27	many	-	TRBJ2-3	CASTWGRSTDTQYF	TGTGCCAGCACCTGGGGGCGCAGCACAGATACGCAGTATTTT
TRBV29-1	many	-	TRBJ2-6	CSVDSSGANVLTF	TGCAGCGTTGACAGCTCTGGGGCCAACGTCCTGACTTTC
TRBV14	-	TRBD1	TRBJ1-2	CASSPDRGRGGYTF	TGTGCCAGCAGCCCGGACAGGGGGCGCGGTGGCTACACCTTC
TRBV4-1	-	TRBD1	TRBJ1-1	CASSQEWDREGGTEAFF	TGCGCCAGCAGCCAAGAATGGGACAGGGAGGGTGGGACTGAAGCTTTCTTT
TRBV25-1	-	TRBD1	TRBJ1-2	CASSGRGSLRNYGYTF	TGTGCCAGCAGTGGCAGGGGGTCTCTTCGAAACTATGGCTACACCTTC
TRBV5-1	many	-	TRBJ2-7	CASSLNSGTAVSYEQYF	TGCGCCAGCAGCTTGAATTCTGGTACGGCGGTTTCCTACGAGCAGTACTTC
TRBV7-9	-	TRBD2	TRBJ2-1	CASSLFRREAYNEQFF	TGTGCCAGCAGCTTATTTCGGCGGGAGGCCTACAATGAGCAGTTCTTC
TRBV20-1	-	-	TRBJ2-3	CSARYRAHLGWGTDTQYF	TGCAGTGCTAGGTACCGGGCTCACCTCGGATGGGGCACAGATACGCAGTATTTT
TRBV25-1	many	-	TRBJ1-2	CASSEPQGVDGYTF	TGTGCCAGCAGTGAGCCACAGGGCGTGGATGGCTACACCTTC
TRBV7-9	-	-	TRBJ2-7	CASSFGGRESYEQYF	TGTGCCAGCAGCTTTGGGGGCAGGGAATCCTACGAGCAGTACTTC
TRBV5-1	few	-	TRBJ1-1	CASSAGDMNTEAFF	TGCGCCAGCAGCGCCGGCGACATGAACACTGAAGCTTTCTTT
TRBV7-3	many	-	TRBJ2-7	CASSLTASSNYEQYF	TGTGCCAGCAGCTTAACGGCTAGCTCGAACTACGAGCAGTACTTC
TRBV18	many	TRBD2	TRBJ2-1	CASSPGSGRVNEQFF	TGTGCCAGCTCACCAGGGAGCGGGAGAGTAAATGAGCAGTTCTTC
TRBV10-3	few	TRBD1	TRBJ1-5	CAISDKTGERDRPQHF	TGTGCCATCAGTGACAAGACAGGGGAGAGGGATCGGCCCCAGCATTTT
TRBV7-2	few	TRBD1	TRBJ2-4	CASSFSGTGGNIQYF	TGTGCCAGCAGCTTCTCCGGGACAGGGGGGAACATTCAGTACTTC
TRBV7-8	few	-	TRBJ1-6	CASSFPGQSSYNSPLHF	TGTGCCAGCAGCTTCCCGGGCCAGAGCTCCTATAATTCACCCCTCCACTTT
TRBV4-1	-	-	TRBJ1-6	CASSHGLESPLHF	TGCGCCAGCAGCCACGGCCTCGAGTCACCCCTCCACTTT
TRBV3-1	few	-	TRBJ1-6	CASSQVAGGSPLHF	TGTGCCAGCAGCCAAGTGGCGGGTGGATCACCCCTCCACTTT
TRBV29-1	few	-	TRBJ1-1	CSVPGAKNTEAFF	TGCAGCGTTCCTGGGGCTAAGAACACTGAAGCTTTCTTT
TRBV7-3	-	-	TRBJ1-2	CASSLSQAYGYTF	TGTGCCAGCAGCTTAAGCCAGGCCTATGGCTACACCTTC
TRBV14	few	-	TRBJ2-1	CASSQDSRVGEQFF	TGTGCCAGCAGCCAAGATTCAAGGGTCGGCGAGCAGTTCTTC
TRBV29-1	few	-	TRBJ2-2	CSVVFGRTNTGELFF	TGCAGCGTTGTTTTTGGCAGAACGAACACCGGGGAGCTGTTTTTT
TRBV28	-	-	TRBJ2-5	CASSLVGHRGTQYF	TGTGCCAGCAGTTTGGTAGGCCACCGGGGGACCCAGTACTTC